These T cell receptor beta chains were read from a single sample in a study of identical twins. MiXCR was run by TCRdb on the 5' RACE reads, yielding one entry per CDR3 protein. The data contain hundreds of thousands of distinct CDR3 sequences, 7.1% of them singletons. These data were also reused for a study on yellow fever vaccine responses in identical twins.

The specimen sequenced was PBMCs. The receptors stem from a woman younger than 35 in good health. Both conserved end residues are part of each CDR3. A D gene is named only where the DNA matches it firmly. The size entry is marked missing in some rows and otherwise reads once, few, many or a size class.

abundance	j_gene	d_gene	len	v_gene	CDR3nt	CDR3aa
NA	TRBJ1-5	NA	15	TRBV7-8	TGTGCCAGCAGCTTAAAGACAGTTGAGAATCAGCCCCAGCATTTT	CASSLKTVENQPQHF
NA	TRBJ2-7	TRBD1	15	TRBV7-6	TGTGCCAGCAGCGCGGGTCAGGGGGCGTTGTACGAGCAGTACTTC	CASSAGQGALYEQYF
few	TRBJ2-3	NA	16	TRBV6-5	TGTGCCAGCAGTTACGCCTCTAGAGGAGGCACAGATACGCAGTATTTT	CASSYASRGGTDTQYF
few	TRBJ2-5	NA	14	TRBV2	TGTGCCAGCAGTGAAGGGTCAGCCCAAGAGACCCAGTACTTC	CASSEGSAQETQYF
many	TRBJ2-1	NA	19	TRBV9	TGTGCCAGCAGCTTAGGGTACGGACAGTCCTTCCCCTCCTACAATGAGCAGTTCTTC	CASSLGYGQSFPSYNEQFF
few	TRBJ1-1	NA	16	TRBV15	TGTGCCACCAGCAGAGATCACCCGGGGGCGGGCACTGAAGCTTTCTTT	CATSRDHPGAGTEAFF
NA	TRBJ2-1	TRBD2	13	TRBV7-6	TGTGCCAGCAGCCCCTCGACTAGCGACGAGCAGTTCTTC	CASSPSTSDEQFF
many	TRBJ1-5	TRBD1	14	TRBV27	TGTGCCAGCAGGATGGGACAGGGTCAAGGGCCCCAGCATTTT	CASRMGQGQGPQHF
few	TRBJ1-6	NA	10	TRBV7-9	TGTGCCAGCAGCTTTGAGGCCCTCCACTTT	CASSFEALHF
few	TRBJ2-5	TRBD1	16	TRBV28	TGTGCCAGCAGCACCCCCGGGACAGGGATCCAAGAGACCCAGTACTTC	CASSTPGTGIQETQYF
many	TRBJ2-7	NA	12	TRBV12-3/TRBV12-4	TGTGCCAGCAGTGACACAGGGTACGAGCAGTACTTC	CASSDTGYEQYF
NA	TRBJ2-1	TRBD2	18	TRBV5-1	TGCGCCAGCAGCTTTTCAAGCGGGAGTTCCCGGACGGCCAATGAGCAGTTCTTC	CASSFSSGSSRTANEQFF
many	TRBJ2-2	TRBD2	17	TRBV7-6	TGTGCCAGCAGCTTAGGCGCTAGCGGGGGGAACACCGGGGAGCTGTTTTTT	CASSLGASGGNTGELFF
many	TRBJ2-1	NA	16	TRBV4-1	TGCGCCAGCAGCCCGGGGACTGCAAGGCGCGACAATGAGCAGTTCTTC	CASSPGTARRDNEQFF
few	TRBJ2-2	NA	12	TRBV29-1	TGCAGCGTCGACGCGTCCCCCGGGGAGCTGTTTTTT	CSVDASPGELFF
NA	TRBJ2-1	NA	16	TRBV9	TGTGCCAGCAGCGTAGCGTTTAGACCAGCCTACAATGAGCAGTTCTTC	CASSVAFRPAYNEQFF
NA	TRBJ2-2	TRBD2	18	TRBV11-1	TGTGCCAGCAGCTCACTAGCGGGGGGCCCCGCGAACACCGGGGAGCTGTTTTTT	CASSSLAGGPANTGELFF
many	TRBJ2-1	NA	15	TRBV24-1	TGTGCCACCAGTGATTTCCGCAGCTACTACAATGAGCAGTTCTTC	CATSDFRSYYNEQFF
NA	TRBJ2-5	TRBD1	15	TRBV28	TGTGCCAGCAGTGTCAGGGGGATGGGCCAAGAGACCCAGTACTTC	CASSVRGMGQETQYF
many	TRBJ2-5	NA	13	TRBV7-6	TGCGCCAGCAGCTTGAGGGTAGGGGAGACCCAGTACTTC	CASSLRVGETQYF
few	TRBJ1-1	NA	13	TRBV20-1	TGCAGTGCCAAGACAGGTTTGAACACTGAAGCTTTCTTT	CSAKTGLNTEAFF
NA	TRBJ2-1	TRBD2	17	TRBV10-3	TGTGCCACCACGGGGACTAGCGGGGTAAGCTCCTACAATGAGCAGTTCTTC	CATTGTSGVSSYNEQFF
few	TRBJ2-7	TRBD1	15	TRBV27	TGTGCCAGCAGTACCGCCGGGACAGGGAACGGGGAGCAGTACTTC	CASSTAGTGNGEQYF
NA	TRBJ2-1	NA	13	TRBV10-1	TGCGCCAGCGGCGACCCGCCGTACAATGAGCAGTTCTTC	CASGDPPYNEQFF
many	TRBJ2-2	NA	14	TRBV20-1	TGCAGTGCTAGGCGGGCTGATAAGACCGGGGAGCTGTTTTTT	CSARRADKTGELFF
many	TRBJ1-1	NA	15	TRBV12-3/TRBV12-4	TGTGCCAGCAGGAGGGGGGGACACATGATGGCTGAAGCTTTCTTT	CASRRGGHMMAEAFF
few	TRBJ2-2	NA	15	TRBV7-9	TGTGCCAGCAGCTGGATAATGGCGGACACCGGGGAGCTGTTTTTT	CASSWIMADTGELFF
NA	TRBJ1-5	NA	15	TRBV7-9	TGTGCCAGCACCGCCTCGGGGAATAGCAATCAGCCCCAGCATTTT	CASTASGNSNQPQHF
many	TRBJ2-7	NA	15	TRBV5-5	TGTGCCAGCAGCTTGGCCGACGTGGGGGTCTACGAGCAGTACTTC	CASSLADVGVYEQYF
many	TRBJ2-1	NA	15	TRBV24-1	TGTGCCACCAGTGACGCCGGGACAACCTACAATGAGCAGTTCTTC	CATSDAGTTYNEQFF
NA	TRBJ2-3	TRBD2	18	TRBV7-6	TGTGCCAGCAGCTTCGGGCTAGCGGAGTTCTCCCGCACAGATACGCAGTATTTT	CASSFGLAEFSRTDTQYF
NA	TRBJ2-5	NA	15	TRBV3-1	TGTGCCAGCAGCCAAGGCTTGGGGGCAGCTGGGACCCAGTACTTC	CASSQGLGAAGTQYF
few	TRBJ1-1	NA	13	TRBV6-4	TGTGCCAGCAGTCGGGTTTCGAACACTGAAGCTTTCTTT	CASSRVSNTEAFF
few	TRBJ2-3	TRBD1	19	TRBV11-2	TGTGCCAGCAGCCTCCGCCCAGGACAGGGGGCCCGTTACACAGATACGCAGTATTTT	CASSLRPGQGARYTDTQYF
many	TRBJ2-3	TRBD2	16	TRBV27	TGTGCCAGCAGTTTATCAGCGGGGGGGCCGCCAGATACGCAGTATTTT	CASSLSAGGPPDTQYF
NA	TRBJ2-7	TRBD1	15	TRBV6-1	TGTGCCAGCAGCCCCCCCGGGACAGGAAATTACCAGGAGTACTTC	CASSPPGTGNYQEYF
NA	TRBJ1-1	NA	14	TRBV20-1	TGCAGTGCTACCGGGACAACAGGGAGCACTGAAGCTTTCTTT	CSATGTTGSTEAFF
many	TRBJ2-7	TRBD2	16	TRBV12-3/TRBV12-4	TGTGCCAGCAGTTTATTCCCTAGCGGGAGCTCCTACGAGCAGTACTTC	CASSLFPSGSSYEQYF
NA	TRBJ1-4	NA	15	TRBV11-2	TGTGCCAGCAGCTTAAGTGGGCTCAGGATGGAAAAACTGTTTTTT	CASSLSGLRMEKLFF
many	TRBJ2-7	NA	12	TRBV7-9	TGTGCCAGCAGAAGGGAGGACTACGAGCAGTACTTC	CASRREDYEQYF
many	TRBJ2-3	TRBD2	16	TRBV5-1	TGCGCCAGCAGCTTGGGACTAGCGGGAAGGGCAGATACGCAGTATTTT	CASSLGLAGRADTQYF
few	TRBJ2-3	NA	16	TRBV7-7	TGTGCCAGCAGCTTATTGCCCGGTCAGGGGTCAGATACGCAGTATTTT	CASSLLPGQGSDTQYF
NA	TRBJ2-1	TRBD2	16	TRBV18	TGTGCCAGCTCACCACCGGGAGTAGCGGGAGGAAATGAGCAGTTCTTC	CASSPPGVAGGNEQFF
few	TRBJ2-7	TRBD1	15	TRBV7-6	TGTGCCAGCAGCTCAGGCAGGGACAGGGTGAAAGAGCAGTACTTC	CASSSGRDRVKEQYF
NA	TRBJ1-5	NA	14	TRBV2	TGTGCCAGCAGTGAAGAAGGGGCAGGTCAGCCCCAGCATTTT	CASSEEGAGQPQHF
many	TRBJ1-2	NA	12	TRBV12-3/TRBV12-4	TGTGCCAGCAGTTTGGGGGCGTATGGCTACACCTTC	CASSLGAYGYTF
NA	TRBJ2-1	NA	16	TRBV7-8	TGTGCCAGCAGCCAACTAGCCGGGCCAGCGAACAATGAGCAGTTCTTC	CASSQLAGPANNEQFF
NA	TRBJ2-1	NA	15	TRBV5-6	TGTGCCAGCAGCTTGAGAGGGAGTCTCTACAATGAGCAGTTCTTC	CASSLRGSLYNEQFF
NA	TRBJ1-2	NA	14	TRBV28	TGTGCCAGCAGCTTCACCTCAGGGAACTATGGCTACACCTTC	CASSFTSGNYGYTF
NA	TRBJ2-5	TRBD1	14	TRBV7-8	TGTGCCAGCAGAGATGGACAGGGTATCGAGACCCAGTACTTC	CASRDGQGIETQYF
NA	TRBJ1-1	TRBD1	16	TRBV3-1	TGTGCCAGCAGCCAAGATGGTACAGGGGGTCCGACTGAAGCTTTCTTT	CASSQDGTGGPTEAFF
NA	TRBJ2-1	TRBD1	17	TRBV7-8	TGTGCCAGCAGCTCGCCTCGGTGGGGGACAGGGACGTATGAGCAGTTCTTC	CASSSPRWGTGTYEQFF
many	TRBJ1-3	NA	13	TRBV6-4	TGTGCCAGCAGTGAAAGCTCTGGAAACACCATATATTTT	CASSESSGNTIYF